The T cell receptor (beta chain) described here comes from a study of cytomegalovirus exposure and HLA in healthy donors. The CDR3 runs 17 residues. With 60 Vbeta and 13 Jbeta primers, the PCR was carried out. This table comes from immunoSEQ multiplex PCR, and its TCRdb copy is limited to in-frame clones, with some not included. The top ten hold around 2.1% of the sample, which has around 130,000 clones, 73% seen once. Findings of the study overall: A later analysis found that most CMV-associated TCR beta chains appeared HLA-restricted. In vitro work confirmed that a few CMV-associated chains recognize CMV antigens. The study flagged some 170 TCR beta chains as cytomegalovirus-associated.

Comments on this clone: What it recognizes is unknown.

The sample was PBMCs. The chain couples TRBV12-2 to TRBJ1-1; the table's D call, TRBD1, was not checked against the DNA. TRBV12-2 counts as a pseudogene. This receptor was obtained from a woman in her thirties or forties in good health and CMV-seropositive. In nucleotides, the CDR3 is TGTGCAAGTCGCTTAGGGGACAGGCGCCCACGTTCGGCAGAAGCTTTCTTT. This gives the protein CASRLGDRRPRSAEAFF.